This entry lists 11 T cell receptor beta chains sequenced from one sample in a study of blood T cell repertoires in COVID-19. The table came from immunoSEQ multiplex PCR; TCRdb's copy has only in-frame clones and leaves some out. The table includes roughly 300,000 clones, 80% to 95% detected once. The sample comprised peripheral blood. These receptors all stem from a young woman with COVID-19, enrolled during active disease.

This clone turned up a few times. The chain is built from TRBV10-1 and TRBJ2-3, with D uncertain. CDR1 and CDR2 from the germline V gene are WNHNN and SYGVQD (reference sequence). The CDR3 consists of 14 residues. V was clipped by 6 bases and J by 4 bases, with 14 bases between them. CDR3 protein: CASRSGVKADTQYF. Written as DNA, the CDR3 is TGCGCCAGCAGGTCAGGCGTGAAAGCAGATACGCAGTATTTT.

The CDR3 here is CASSPASGISYEQYF. The DNA of the CDR3 is TGTGCCAGCAGCCCAGCTAGCGGGATCTCCTACGAGCAGTACTTC. The chain couples TRBV4-2 to TRBJ2-7, with 9 bases lining up with TRBD2. V was pared by 4 bases and J by 0 bases, with 4 bases of the junction left unmatched. The germline V gene encodes CDR1 LGHNA and CDR2 YNFKEQ. The CDR3 contains 15 residues.

The V gene is TRBV11-2, the J gene TRBJ2-3; TRBD1 might be the D (6 bases). The CDR3 runs to 15 residues. With 3 bases removed from V and 7 bases from J, the gap between germline ends came to 17 bases. Per germline, CDR1 SGHAT and CDR2 FQNNGV. The CDR3 loop is CASSFSRQVLNTQYF. The CDR3 DNA follows: TGTGCCAGCAGCTTTTCCCGACAGGTTCTAAATACGCAGTATTTT.

V gene TRBV5-1 combines with J gene TRBJ2-2, with D unresolved. This CDR3 has 15 residues. Trimming removed 0 bases from V and 5 bases from J, with 11 bases in between. CDR1 SGHRS and CDR2 YFSETQ come from the germline V gene. In DNA form, the CDR3 reads TGCGCCAGCAGCTTGGACACGGGTCTAACCGGGGAGCTGTTTTTT. Amino acid sequence: CASSLDTGLTGELFF.

The chain links TRBV5-5 to TRBJ2-2; TRBD1 matches at 7 bases. The CDR3 contains 15 residues. The germline V gene has CDR1 SGHKS and CDR2 YYEKEE (reference sequence). V dropped 1 base and J dropped 1; count of bases not matched to a gene: 1. In nucleotides, the CDR3 is TGTGCCAGCAGCTTGTGGACAGGGAACACCGGGGAGCTGTTTTTT. Protein: CASSLWTGNTGELFF.

The chain links TRBV7-9 to TRBJ2-3; 9 nucleotides agree with TRBD2. The CDR3 covers 13 residues. V was pared by 5 bases and J by 4 bases, with 1 base of the junction left unmatched. Germline V gene data show CDR1 as SEHNR and CDR2 as FQNEAQ (reference sequence). The CDR3, as DNA: TGTGCCAGCAGCCGACTAGCGGCAGATACGCAGTATTTT. This sequence encodes CASSRLAADTQYF.

The J gene is TRBJ1-2, the V gene TRBV6-5; the D gene is possibly TRBD1 (6 bases). Germline V gene data show CDR1 as MNHEY and CDR2 as SVGAGI. The CDR3 is made up of 13 amino acids. The V and J ends lost 1 base and 8 bases respectively, with 11 bases between them. As DNA, the CDR3 is TGTGCCAGCAGTTACTTTAACAGGGACGGCTACACCTTC. Protein: CASSYFNRDGYTF.

The rearrangement joins TRBV18 to TRBJ2-2, with D possibly being TRBD2 (5 bases). Trimming shortened V by 1 base and J by 0 bases, and 12 bases separated the two germline ends. Germline V gene data show CDR1 as KGHSH and CDR2 as LQKENI. This CDR3 comprises 17 residues. In DNA, the CDR3 is TGTGCCAGCTCACCACAAAGCGGCATCGCGAACACCGGGGAGCTGTTTTTT. Encoded protein: CASSPQSGIANTGELFF.

The V call is TRBV6-1, the J call TRBJ1-2, with TRBD1 matching 8 bases. Germline V gene sequence: CDR1 MNHNS, CDR2 SASEGT. CDR3 size: 14 residues. Trimming cost V 3 bases and J 4 bases; bases outside gene matches: 4. As DNA, the CDR3 is TGTGCCAGCAGTGACGACAGGGGCCGCTATGGCTACACCTTC. As protein: CASSDDRGRYGYTF.

J is TRBJ2-7 and V is TRBV27; 14 nucleotides align to TRBD2. This CDR3 has 17 residues. The V gene's germline CDR1 is MNHEY and CDR2 SMNVEV (reference sequence). The ends lost 2 bases at V and 5 bases at J; junction bases unmatched: 8. CDR3 bases: TGTGCCAGCAGTTTAGGGACTAGCGGGAGAGGTCTCCACGAGCAGTACTTC. It specifies CASSLGTSGRGLHEQYF.

The chain combines TRBV6-5 with TRBJ2-3; 9 nucleotides agree with TRBD1. The germline V gene has CDR1 MNHEY and CDR2 SVGAGI. J gave up 3 bases and V 8 bases, and 9 bases lay outside the gene matches. This CDR3 spans 15 amino acids. The CDR3 sequence is CASATIGQGTDTQYF. DNA of the CDR3: TGTGCCAGCGCCACTATAGGACAGGGGACAGATACGCAGTATTTT.